A selection of T cell receptor beta chains follows, all from one sample in a study of blood T cell repertoires in COVID-19. Measured with immunoSEQ multiplex PCR; TCRdb has only the in-frame clones, and not every one. The sample gives more than 250,000 clones, roughly 83% of which show up once; about 4.5% is in the top ten. Sequenced: peripheral blood. These TCRs come from a man aged 55 to 70 who had recovered from COVID-19. Each CDR3 is given with its conserved first and last residue. A D gene is named only where the DNA matches it firmly. The size entry is marked missing in some rows and otherwise reads once, few, many or a size class.

clone size	V gene	D gene	J gene	CDR3 DNA	CDR3 protein
-	TRBV2	-	TRBJ2-7	TGTGCCAGCAGTGTAACAGCGGTCTCCCACGAGCAGTACTTC	CASSVTAVSHEQYF
-	TRBV28	-	TRBJ2-7	TGTGCCAGCAGTTCCCCAGGGCGGGAGCAGTACTTC	CASSSPGREQYF
-	TRBV18	-	TRBJ2-3	TGTGCCAGCTCACCTAAGCGGAATAACACAGATACGCAGTATTTT	CASSPKRNNTDTQYF
-	TRBV29-1	TRBD1	TRBJ2-7	TGCAGCGGAGGGAAAACAGGGGGCGCCACCATCGAGCAGTACTTC	CSGGKTGGATIEQYF
-	TRBV11-2	-	TRBJ2-3	TGTGCCAGCAGCCTGCGACAAATTAGCACAGATACGCAGTATTTT	CASSLRQISTDTQYF
-	TRBV7-9	TRBD2	TRBJ2-1	TGTGCCAGCAGCCCCGTTAGCGGGAGTAACAATGAGCAGTTCTTC	CASSPVSGSNNEQFF
-	TRBV7-9	-	TRBJ1-5	TGTGCCAGCAGCTTATTCCAGGGTCAGCCCCAGCATTTT	CASSLFQGQPQHF
-	TRBV2	-	TRBJ2-5	TGTGCCAGCAAAGCCGGAGGTCCTGAGACCCAGTACTTC	CASKAGGPETQYF
-	TRBV18	-	TRBJ1-3	TGTGCCAGCATCGAGGTGCTCTCTGGAAACACCATATATTTT	CASIEVLSGNTIYF
-	TRBV5-8	TRBD1	TRBJ1-5	TGTGCCAGCAGCCACCGGGACAGGGGAAACTCTGGTCAGCCCCAGCATTTT	CASSHRDRGNSGQPQHF
-	TRBV5-1	-	TRBJ1-1	TGCGCCAGCAGGCGGGGGACCGTAGTCACTGAAGCTTTCTTT	CASRRGTVVTEAFF
once	TRBV5-1	-	TRBJ2-5	TGCGCCAGCAGCTTGGGTCGGCGGGGAGGTGGGCAAGAGACCCAGTACTTC	CASSLGRRGGGQETQYF
-	TRBV5-1	TRBD2	TRBJ2-7	TGCGCCAGCAGCTCCACTCGGACTAGAGGCGAGCAGTACTTC	CASSSTRTRGEQYF
-	TRBV3-1/TRBV3-2	TRBD2	TRBJ2-1	TGTGCCAGCAGCCCAGCTAGCGGGAGGGGGAATGAGCAGTTCTTC	CASSPASGRGNEQFF
once	TRBV7-9	-	TRBJ1-1	TGTGCCAGCAGCTTACAGGGGAACACTGAAGCTTTCTTT	CASSLQGNTEAFF
-	TRBV21-1	-	TRBJ1-1	TGTGCCAGCAGCAAAGTGGTGAGGGCGGGTATCCCTGAAGCTTTCTTT	CASSKVVRAGIPEAFF
-	TRBV18	-	TRBJ1-1	TGTGCCAGCTCCCCCGATCGGGGAGCTTTCTTT	CASSPDRGAFF
-	TRBV19	TRBD2	TRBJ2-7	TGTGCCAGTAGTATGAGGCGCGGGAGCTCCTACGAGCAGTACTTC	CASSMRRGSSYEQYF
-	TRBV9	TRBD1	TRBJ1-3	TGTGCCAGCAGCGTAGCTGAGGCGGACAGGTTAGCGAACACCATATATTTT	CASSVAEADRLANTIYF
-	TRBV12-3/TRBV12-4	-	TRBJ2-5	TGTGCCAGCAGTTTAGGGGGCCTGGAGACCCAGTACTTC	CASSLGGLETQYF